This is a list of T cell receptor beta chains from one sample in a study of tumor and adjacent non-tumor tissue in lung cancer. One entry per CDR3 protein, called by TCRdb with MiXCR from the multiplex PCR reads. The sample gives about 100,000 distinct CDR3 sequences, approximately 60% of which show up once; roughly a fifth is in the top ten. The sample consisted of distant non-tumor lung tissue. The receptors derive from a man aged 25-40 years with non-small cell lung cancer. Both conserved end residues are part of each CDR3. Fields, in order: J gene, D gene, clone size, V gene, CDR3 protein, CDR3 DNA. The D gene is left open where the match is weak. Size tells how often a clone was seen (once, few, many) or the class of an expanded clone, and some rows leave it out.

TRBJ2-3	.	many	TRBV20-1	CSVGGGTDTQYF	TGCAGTGTAGGTGGGGGCACAGATACGCAGTATTTT
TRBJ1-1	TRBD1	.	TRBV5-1	CANSRGSNTEAFF	TGCGCCAACAGCAGGGGGTCGAACACTGAAGCTTTCTTT
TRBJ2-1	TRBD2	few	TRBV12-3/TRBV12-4	CASIERLAGDNVQFF	TGTGCCAGCATTGAGCGACTAGCGGGAGACAATGTGCAGTTCTTC
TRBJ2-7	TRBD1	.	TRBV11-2	CASNSGQGRVYEQYF	TGTGCCAGCAACTCTGGACAGGGAAGGGTCTACGAGCAGTACTTC
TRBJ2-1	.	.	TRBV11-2	CTSSPSTGHYNEQFF	TGTACCAGTAGCCCCTCGACAGGCCACTACAATGAGCAGTTCTTC
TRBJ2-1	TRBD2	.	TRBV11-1	CASSVFLAGADEQFF	TGTGCCAGCAGCGTATTCTTAGCGGGAGCCGATGAGCAGTTCTTC
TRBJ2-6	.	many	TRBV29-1	CSALWGGGANVLTF	TGCAGTGCTCTGTGGGGTGGTGGGGCCAACGTCCTGACTTTC
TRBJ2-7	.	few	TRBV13	CASSLGGRDTDTYEQYF	TGTGCCAGCAGCTTAGGGGGGCGAGACACCGACACCTACGAGCAGTACTTC
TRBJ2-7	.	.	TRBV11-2	CASSLGDGGCKQYF	TGTGCCAGCAGCTTAGGGGACGGAGGCTGCAAGCAGTACTTC
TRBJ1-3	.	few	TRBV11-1	CASSLKGNTIYF	TGTGCCAGCAGCTTAAAGGGAAACACCATATATTTT
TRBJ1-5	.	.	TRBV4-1	CANSQAGGNQPQHF	TGCGCCAACAGCCAGGCAGGGGGCAATCAGCCCCAGCATTTT